Sequencing of this TCR beta chain was carried out in a study of blood T cells in healthy people across ages. Through a sample-barcoded 5' primer and a J-beta primer mix, a second PCR was run for roughly 6 to 12 cycles. With 12 random nucleotides, a template-switch adaptor tagged each individual cDNA molecule. TCRdb independently ran MiXCR on the 5' RACE reads; one entry per CDR3 protein. The table includes about 720,000 distinct CDR3 sequences, over 20% detected once. This clonotype has only a few counts. The antigen remains undetermined. Germline is not matched at one junction end, which may reflect a read error. Overall study findings and caveats: A conclusive naive versus antigen-experienced comparison was prevented by the unsorted PBMCs. In these data, TCR beta diversity tracked strongly with naive T cell percentage. The study lacked donor CMV status, which possibly confounded expanded clonotype changes.

The germline V gene has CDR1 SGHRS and CDR2 YFSETQ. This CDR3 has 13 residues. V usage is TRBV5-1 and J usage is TRBJ2-1; D gene uncertain. The closer fit of TRBJ2-7 to the DNA end suggests the J call may be wrong. Specimen: blood. This TCR was recovered from a man between 65 and 80 years old in good health. The CDR3 nucleotides are TGCGCCGGCAGCCCCGGGTTGGTTGGCGAGCAGTACTTC. This sequence encodes CAGSPGLVGEQYF.